This T cell receptor (beta chain) was sequenced for a study of T cell repertoires in ileal Crohn's disease. Looking at the study overall: Every patient was operated on for stricturing (approximately 60%) or penetrating (approximately 39%) complications.

The time point here: neoterminal ileum biopsy at postoperative endoscopy, about 6 months after surgery. Losses at the gene ends were 4 bases for V and 2 bases for J; bases not matched to a gene: 9. Germline V lookup: CDR1 MNHEY, CDR2 SMNVEV (reference sequence). This CDR3 region has 16 residues. Using immunoSEQ multiplex PCR, the repertoire was profiled, and TCRdb retains in-frame clones only, with some absent. This sample has roughly 5,300 clones, with 75% to 80% found just once. Notes on this clone: The antigen remains undetermined.

General study results and limits: Postoperative endoscopy occurred within one year, median about 7 months. Compared with CD4 T cells, sorted CD8 cells carried more expanded clones.

Sequenced: ileal tissue. This clonotype originated in an adult with Crohn's disease. The chain combines TRBV27 with TRBJ2-3, with 7 bases fitting TRBD2. In nucleotides, the CDR3 is TGTGCCAGCAGTTCACGACTAGCCGCTTTCACAGATACGCAGTATTTT. It specifies CASSSRLAAFTDTQYF.